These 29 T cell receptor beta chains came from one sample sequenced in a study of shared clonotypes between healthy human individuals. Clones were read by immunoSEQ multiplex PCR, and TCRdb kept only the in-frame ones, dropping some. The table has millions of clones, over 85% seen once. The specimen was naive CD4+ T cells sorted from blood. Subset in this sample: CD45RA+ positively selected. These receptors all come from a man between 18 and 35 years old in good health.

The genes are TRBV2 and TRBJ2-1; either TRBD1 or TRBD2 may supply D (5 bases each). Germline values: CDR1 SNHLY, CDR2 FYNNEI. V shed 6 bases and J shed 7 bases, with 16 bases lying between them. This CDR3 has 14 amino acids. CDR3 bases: TGTGCCAGCAGGAAGGAGGACATAGGGAATGAGCAGTTCTTC. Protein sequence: CASRKEDIGNEQFF.

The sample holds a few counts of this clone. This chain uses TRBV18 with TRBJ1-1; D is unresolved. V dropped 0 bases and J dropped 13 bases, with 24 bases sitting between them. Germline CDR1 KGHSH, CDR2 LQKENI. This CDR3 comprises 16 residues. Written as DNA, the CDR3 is TGTGCCAGCTCACCACCCGCAGGAGGCAACACAAGAAAAGTTTTCTTT. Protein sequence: CASSPPAGGNTRKVFF. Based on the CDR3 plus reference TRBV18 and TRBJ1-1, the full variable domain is NAGVMQNPRHLVRRRGQEARLRCSPMKGHSHVYWYRQLPEEGLKFMVYLQKENIIDESGMPKERFSAEFPKEGPSILRIQQVVRGDSAAYFCASSPPAGGNTRKVFFGQGTRLTVV.

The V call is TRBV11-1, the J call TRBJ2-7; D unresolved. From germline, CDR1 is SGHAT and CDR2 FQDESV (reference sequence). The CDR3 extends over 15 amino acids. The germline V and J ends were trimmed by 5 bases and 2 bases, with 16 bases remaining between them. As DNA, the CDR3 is TGTGCCAGCAGCCCGCGACGGCAGGTTGCCTACGAGCAGTACTTC. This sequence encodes CASSPRRQVAYEQYF.

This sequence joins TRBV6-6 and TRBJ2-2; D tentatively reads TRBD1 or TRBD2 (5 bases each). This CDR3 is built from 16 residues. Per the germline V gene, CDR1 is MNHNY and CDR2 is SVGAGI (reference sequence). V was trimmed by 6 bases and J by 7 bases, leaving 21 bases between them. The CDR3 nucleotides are TGTGCCAGCAGGGGGACCCCCCCGGGGACGGGCGGGGAGCTGTTTTTT. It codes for CASRGTPPGTGGELFF.

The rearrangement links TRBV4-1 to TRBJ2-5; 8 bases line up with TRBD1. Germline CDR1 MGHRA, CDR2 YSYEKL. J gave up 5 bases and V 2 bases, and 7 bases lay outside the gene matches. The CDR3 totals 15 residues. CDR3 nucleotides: TGCGCCAGCAGCCAAACGGACAGGGACGAGGAGACCCAGTACTTC. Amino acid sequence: CASSQTDRDEETQYF.

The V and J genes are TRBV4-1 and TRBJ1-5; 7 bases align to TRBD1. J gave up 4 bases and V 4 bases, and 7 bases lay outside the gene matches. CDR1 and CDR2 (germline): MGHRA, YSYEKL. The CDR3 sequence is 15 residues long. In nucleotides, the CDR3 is TGCGCCAGCAGCCCCCCGGGACAGAGAAATCAGCCCCAGCATTTT. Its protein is CASSPPGQRNQPQHF.

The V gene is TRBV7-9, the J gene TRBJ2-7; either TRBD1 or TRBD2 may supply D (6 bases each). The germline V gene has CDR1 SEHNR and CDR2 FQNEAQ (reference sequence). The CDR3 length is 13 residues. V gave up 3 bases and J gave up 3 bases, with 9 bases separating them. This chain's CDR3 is CASSFRGRYEQYF. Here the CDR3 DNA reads TGTGCCAGCAGCTTTCGGGGGCGCTACGAGCAGTACTTC. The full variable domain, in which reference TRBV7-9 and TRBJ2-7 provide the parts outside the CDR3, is DTGVSQNPRHKITKRGQNVTFRCDPISEHNRLYWYRQTLGQGPEFLTYFQNEAQLEKSRLLSDRFSAERPKGSFSTLEIQRTEQGDSAMYLCASSFRGRYEQYFGPGTRLTVT.

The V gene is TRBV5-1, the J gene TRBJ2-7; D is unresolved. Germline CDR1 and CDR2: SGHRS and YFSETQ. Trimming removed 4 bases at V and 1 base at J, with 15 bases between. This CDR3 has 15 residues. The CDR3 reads CASSTGSDSSYEQYF. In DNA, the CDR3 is TGCGCCAGCAGCACTGGATCAGATTCATCCTACGAGCAGTACTTC.

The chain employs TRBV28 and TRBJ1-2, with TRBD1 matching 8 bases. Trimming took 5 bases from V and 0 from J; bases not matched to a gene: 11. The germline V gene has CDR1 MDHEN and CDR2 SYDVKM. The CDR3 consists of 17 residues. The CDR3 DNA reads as TGTGCCAGCAGTCCGAGACAGGGGCGTTTCCCTAACTATGGCTACACCTTC. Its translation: CASSPRQGRFPNYGYTF.

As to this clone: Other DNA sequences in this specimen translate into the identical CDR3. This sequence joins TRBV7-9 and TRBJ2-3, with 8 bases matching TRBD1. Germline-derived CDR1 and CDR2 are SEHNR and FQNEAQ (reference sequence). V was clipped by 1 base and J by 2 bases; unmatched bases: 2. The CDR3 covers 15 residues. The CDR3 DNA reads TGTGCCAGCAGCTTAGGACAGGGGATCACAGATACGCAGTATTTT. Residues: CASSLGQGITDTQYF.

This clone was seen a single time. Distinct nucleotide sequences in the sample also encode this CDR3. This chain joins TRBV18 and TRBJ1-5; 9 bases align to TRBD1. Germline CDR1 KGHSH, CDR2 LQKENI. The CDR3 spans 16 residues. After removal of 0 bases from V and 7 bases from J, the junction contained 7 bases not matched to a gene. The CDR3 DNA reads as TGTGCCAGCTCACCACCGGGACAGGGTTTAGGGCAGCCCCAGCATTTT. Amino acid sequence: CASSPPGQGLGQPQHF.

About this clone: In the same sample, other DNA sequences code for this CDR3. In DNA form, the CDR3 reads TGTGCCAGCAGTTACTCACGACTAGCGGGGAATGAGCAGTTCTTC. It yields the protein CASSYSRLAGNEQFF. V usage is TRBV6-5 and J usage is TRBJ2-1; the match to TRBD2 covers 11 bases. The CDR3 spans 15 residues. In germline, CDR1 is MNHEY, CDR2 SVGAGI. V was pared by 0 bases and J by 7 bases, with 2 bases of the junction left unmatched.

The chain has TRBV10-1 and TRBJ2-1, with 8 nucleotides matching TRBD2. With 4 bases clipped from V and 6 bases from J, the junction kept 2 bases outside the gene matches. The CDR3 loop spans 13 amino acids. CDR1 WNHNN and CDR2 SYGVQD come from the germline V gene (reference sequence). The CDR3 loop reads CASSGGTSNEQFF. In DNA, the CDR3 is TGCGCCAGCAGTGGCGGGACTAGCAATGAGCAGTTCTTC.

The CDR3 nucleotides read TGCAGCGTTGGTAGCAGAACCTACGAGCAGTACTTC. Translation gives CSVGSRTYEQYF. The chain carries TRBV29-1 and TRBJ2-5; D unclear. The tail of the sequence fits TRBJ2-7 better, so the J call may be wrong. The CDR3 is 12 residues long. The germline gives CDR1 SQVTM, CDR2 ANQGSEA.

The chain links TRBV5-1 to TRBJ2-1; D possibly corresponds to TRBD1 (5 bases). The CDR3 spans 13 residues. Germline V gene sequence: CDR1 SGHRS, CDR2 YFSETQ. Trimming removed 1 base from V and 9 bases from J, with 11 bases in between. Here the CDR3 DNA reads TGCGCCAGCAGCTTGACGTACAGGACTGAGCAGTTCTTC. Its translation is CASSLTYRTEQFF.

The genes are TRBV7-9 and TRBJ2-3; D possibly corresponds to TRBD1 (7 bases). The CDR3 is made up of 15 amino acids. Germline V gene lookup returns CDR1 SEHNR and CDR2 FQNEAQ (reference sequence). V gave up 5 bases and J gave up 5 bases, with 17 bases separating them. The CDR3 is CASSPGGWVKDTQYF. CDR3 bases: TGTGCCAGCAGCCCAGGGGGGTGGGTTAAAGATACGCAGTATTTT.

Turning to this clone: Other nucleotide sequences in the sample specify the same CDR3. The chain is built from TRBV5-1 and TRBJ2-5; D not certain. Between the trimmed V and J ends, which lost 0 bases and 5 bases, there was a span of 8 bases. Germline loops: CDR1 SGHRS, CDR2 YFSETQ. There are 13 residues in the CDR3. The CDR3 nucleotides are TGCGCCAGCAGCTTGGCCGGAATGGAGACCCAGTACTTC. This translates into CASSLAGMETQYF. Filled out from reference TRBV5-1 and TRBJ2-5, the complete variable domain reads KAGVTQTPRYLIKTRGQQVTLSCSPISGHRSVSWYQQTPGQGLQFLFEYFSETQRNKGNFPGRFSGRQFSNSRSEMNVSTLELGDSALYLCASSLAGMETQYFGPGTRLLVL.

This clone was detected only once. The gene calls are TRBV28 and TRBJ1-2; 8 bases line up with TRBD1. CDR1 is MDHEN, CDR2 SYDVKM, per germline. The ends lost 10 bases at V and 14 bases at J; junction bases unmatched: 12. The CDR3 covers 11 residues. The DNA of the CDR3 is TGTGCCATTGGGGACAGGTTGCATGAGACCTTC. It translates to CAIGDRLHETF.

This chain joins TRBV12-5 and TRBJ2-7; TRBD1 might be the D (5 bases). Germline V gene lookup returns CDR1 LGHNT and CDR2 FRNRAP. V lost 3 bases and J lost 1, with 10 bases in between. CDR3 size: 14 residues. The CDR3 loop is CASGFPRDSYEQYF. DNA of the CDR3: TGTGCTAGTGGTTTCCCCAGGGATTCCTACGAGCAGTACTTC. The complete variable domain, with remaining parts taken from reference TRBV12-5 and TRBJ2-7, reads DARVTQTPRHKVTEMGQEVTMRCQPILGHNTVFWYRQTMMQGLELLAYFRNRAPLDDSGMPKDRFSAEMPDATLATLKIQPSEPRDSAVYFCASGFPRDSYEQYFGPGTRLTVT.

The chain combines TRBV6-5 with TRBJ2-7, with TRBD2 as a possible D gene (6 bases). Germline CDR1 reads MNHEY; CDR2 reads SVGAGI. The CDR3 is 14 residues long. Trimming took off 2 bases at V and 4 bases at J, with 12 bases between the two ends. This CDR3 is CASSYVEGKYEQYF. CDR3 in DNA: TGTGCCAGCAGTTACGTGGAGGGAAAGTACGAGCAGTACTTC.

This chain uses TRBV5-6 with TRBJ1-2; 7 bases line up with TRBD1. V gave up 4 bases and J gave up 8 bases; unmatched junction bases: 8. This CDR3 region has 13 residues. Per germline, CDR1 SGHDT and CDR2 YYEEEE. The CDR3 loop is CASSGRDRHGYTF. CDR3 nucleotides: TGTGCCAGCAGCGGAAGGGACAGACACGGCTACACCTTC.

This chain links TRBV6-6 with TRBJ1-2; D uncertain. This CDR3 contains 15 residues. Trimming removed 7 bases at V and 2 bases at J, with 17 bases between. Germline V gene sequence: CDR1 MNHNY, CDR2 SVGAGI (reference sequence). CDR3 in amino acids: CASMQAATSNYGYTF. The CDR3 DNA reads TGTGCCAGCATGCAGGCAGCGACTTCAAACTATGGCTACACCTTC.

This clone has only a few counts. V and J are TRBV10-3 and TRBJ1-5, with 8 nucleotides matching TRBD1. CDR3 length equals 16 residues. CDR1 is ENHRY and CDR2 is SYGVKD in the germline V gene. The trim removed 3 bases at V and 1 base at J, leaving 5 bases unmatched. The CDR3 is CAISEGQGVSNQPQHF. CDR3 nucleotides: TGTGCCATCAGTGAAGGACAGGGAGTGAGCAATCAGCCCCAGCATTTT.

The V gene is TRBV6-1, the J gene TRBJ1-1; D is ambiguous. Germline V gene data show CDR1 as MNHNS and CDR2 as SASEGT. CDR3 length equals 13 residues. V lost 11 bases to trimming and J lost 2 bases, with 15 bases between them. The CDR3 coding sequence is TGTGCCGGGCAGGAGAATGGAAACACTGAAGCTTTCTTT. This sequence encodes CAGQENGNTEAFF.

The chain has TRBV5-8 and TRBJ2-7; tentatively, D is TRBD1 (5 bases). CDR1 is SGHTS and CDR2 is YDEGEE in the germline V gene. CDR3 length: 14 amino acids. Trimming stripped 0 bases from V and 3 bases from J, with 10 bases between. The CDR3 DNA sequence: TGTGCCAGCAGCTTGGGGGCAGGGAACTACGAGCAGTACTTC. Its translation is CASSLGAGNYEQYF.

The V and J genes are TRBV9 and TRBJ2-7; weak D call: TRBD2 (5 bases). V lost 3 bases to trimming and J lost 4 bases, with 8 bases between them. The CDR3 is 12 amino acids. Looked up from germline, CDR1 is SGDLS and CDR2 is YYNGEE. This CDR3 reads CASSASGYEQYF. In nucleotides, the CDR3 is TGTGCCAGCAGCGCCTCGGGGTACGAGCAGTACTTC.

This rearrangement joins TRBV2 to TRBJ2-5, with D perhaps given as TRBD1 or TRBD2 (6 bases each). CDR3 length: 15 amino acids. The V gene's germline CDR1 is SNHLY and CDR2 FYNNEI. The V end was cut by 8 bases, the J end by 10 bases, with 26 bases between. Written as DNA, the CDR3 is TGTGCCAGCCCCCTAGGGGGGACCTTTCTATGGGGCCAGTACTTC. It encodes CASPLGGTFLWGQYF.

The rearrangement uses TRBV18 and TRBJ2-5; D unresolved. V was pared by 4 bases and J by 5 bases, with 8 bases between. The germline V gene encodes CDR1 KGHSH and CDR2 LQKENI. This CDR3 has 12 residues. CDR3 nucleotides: TGTGCCAGCTCACTTTCTAGGGAGACCCAGTACTTC. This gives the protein CASSLSRETQYF. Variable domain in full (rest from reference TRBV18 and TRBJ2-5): NAGVMQNPRHLVRRRGQEARLRCSPMKGHSHVYWYRQLPEEGLKFMVYLQKENIIDESGMPKERFSAEFPKEGPSILRIQQVVRGDSAAYFCASSLSRETQYFGPGTRLLVL.

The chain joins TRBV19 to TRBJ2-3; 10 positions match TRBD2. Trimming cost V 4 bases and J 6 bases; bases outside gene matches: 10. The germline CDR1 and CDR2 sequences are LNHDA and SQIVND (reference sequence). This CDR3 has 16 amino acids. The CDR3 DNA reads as TGTGCCAGTAGTACCTTAGGACTAGCGGCCTGGGATACGCAGTATTTT. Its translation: CASSTLGLAAWDTQYF. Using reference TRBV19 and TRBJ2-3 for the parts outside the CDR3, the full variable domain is DGGITQSPKYLFRKEGQNVTLSCEQNLNHDAMYWYRQDPGQGLRLIYYSQIVNDFQKGDIAEGYSVSREKKESFPLTVTSAQKNPTAFYLCASSTLGLAAWDTQYFGPGTRLTVL.